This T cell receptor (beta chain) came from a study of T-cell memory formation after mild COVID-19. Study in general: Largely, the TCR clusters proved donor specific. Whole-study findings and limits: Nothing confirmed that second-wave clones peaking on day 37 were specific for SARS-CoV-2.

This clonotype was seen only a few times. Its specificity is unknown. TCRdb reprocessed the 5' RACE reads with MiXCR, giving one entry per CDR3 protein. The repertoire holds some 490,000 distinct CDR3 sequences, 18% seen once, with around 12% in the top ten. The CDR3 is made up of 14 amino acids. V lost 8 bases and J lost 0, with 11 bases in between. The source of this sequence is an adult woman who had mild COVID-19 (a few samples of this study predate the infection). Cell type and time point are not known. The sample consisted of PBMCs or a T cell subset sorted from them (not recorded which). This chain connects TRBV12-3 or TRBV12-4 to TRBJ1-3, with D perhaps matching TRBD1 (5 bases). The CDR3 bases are TGTGCCAGCGGGGGACCAAACTCTGGAAACACCATATATTTT. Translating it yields CASGGPNSGNTIYF.